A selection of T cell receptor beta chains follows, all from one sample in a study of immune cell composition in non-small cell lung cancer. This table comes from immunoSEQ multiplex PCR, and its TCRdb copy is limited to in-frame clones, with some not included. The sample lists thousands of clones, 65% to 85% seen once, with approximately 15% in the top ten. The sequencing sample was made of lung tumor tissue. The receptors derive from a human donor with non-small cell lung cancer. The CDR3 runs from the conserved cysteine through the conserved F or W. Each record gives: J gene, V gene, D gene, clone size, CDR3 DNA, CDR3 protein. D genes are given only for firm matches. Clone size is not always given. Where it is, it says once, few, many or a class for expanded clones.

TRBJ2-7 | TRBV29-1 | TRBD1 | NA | TGCAGCGTCGCTACAGGGGGCTACGAGCAGTACTTC | CSVATGGYEQYF
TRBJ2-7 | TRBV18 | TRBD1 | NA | TGTGCCAGCTCACCAGGAGGGACAGGGGGTAACGAGCAGTACTTC | CASSPGGTGGNEQYF
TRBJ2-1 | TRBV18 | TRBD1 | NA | TGTGCCAGCTCACCTTCAGGGGGCTGGTACAATGAGCAGTTCTTC | CASSPSGGWYNEQFF
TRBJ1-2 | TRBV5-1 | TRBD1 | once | TGCGCCAGCAGCTCAGGGATAGGGGGCTTCTATGGCTACACCTTC | CASSSGIGGFYGYTF
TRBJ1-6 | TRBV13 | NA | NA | TGTGCCAGCAGCTTTGGGCAGTCACCCCTCCACTTT | CASSFGQSPLHF
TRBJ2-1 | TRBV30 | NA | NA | TGTGCCTGGAATAGGGGCGGGGCAAACAATGAGCAGTTCTTC | CAWNRGGANNEQFF
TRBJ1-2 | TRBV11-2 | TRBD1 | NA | TGTGCCAGCAGCGCTTGGGGGACAGGCGACTATGGCTACACCTTC | CASSAWGTGDYGYTF
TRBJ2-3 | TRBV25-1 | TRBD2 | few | TGTGCCAGCAGTCGAGGGACTAGCGGGAGCACAGATACGCAGTATTTT | CASSRGTSGSTDTQYF
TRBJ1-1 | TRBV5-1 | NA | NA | TGCGCCAGCAGCCTTCGACAGGACACGATGAACACTGAAGCTTTCTTT | CASSLRQDTMNTEAFF
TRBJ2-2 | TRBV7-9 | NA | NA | TGTGCCAGCAGGGCCGAGACGGGAGTCACCGGGGAGCTGTTTTTT | CASRAETGVTGELFF
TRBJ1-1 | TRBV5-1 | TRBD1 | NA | TGCGCCAGCAGCTTGGGAGGGACAGGGAAAAGAGCTGAAGCTTTCTTT | CASSLGGTGKRAEAFF
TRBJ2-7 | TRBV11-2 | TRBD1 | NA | TGTGCCAGCAGCTTAATGAGCTGGGACAGGGGGAGCGAGCAGTACTTC | CASSLMSWDRGSEQYF
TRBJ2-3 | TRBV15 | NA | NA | TGTGCCACCAGCAGAGGGGGGGTTACCACAGATACGCAGTATTTT | CATSRGGVTTDTQYF
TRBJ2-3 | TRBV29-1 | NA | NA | TGCAGCGTTGGGGGTTTGAGGGCGGTGGATACGCAGTATTTT | CSVGGLRAVDTQYF
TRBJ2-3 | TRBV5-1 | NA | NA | TGCGCCAGCAGCTCGGGAGGCACAGATACGCAGTATTTT | CASSSGGTDTQYF
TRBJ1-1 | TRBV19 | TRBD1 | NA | TGTGCCAGTAGTGTACAGACAGGGTCCACTGAAGCTTTCTTT | CASSVQTGSTEAFF
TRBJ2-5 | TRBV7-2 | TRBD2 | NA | TGTGCCAGCAGCTTTCAGCGGGGGGGCGGAGAGACCCAGTACTTC | CASSFQRGGGETQYF
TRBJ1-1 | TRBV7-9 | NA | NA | TGTGCCAGCAGCTTAGGCCAGGGGAACACTGAAGCTTTCTTT | CASSLGQGNTEAFF
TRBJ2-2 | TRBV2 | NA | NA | TGTGCCAGCCGATCCCGGCGGGCAGAGGTAAACACCGGGGAGCTGTTTTTT | CASRSRRAEVNTGELFF
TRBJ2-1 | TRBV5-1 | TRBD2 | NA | TGCGCCAGCAGCTTAGCGGGGAGCTCCTACAATGAGCAGTTCTTC | CASSLAGSSYNEQFF
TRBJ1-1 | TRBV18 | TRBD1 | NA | TGTGCCAGCTCACCTTTCTTATTAACAGGGGGGGTTATGAACACTGAAGCTTTCTTT | CASSPFLLTGGVMNTEAFF
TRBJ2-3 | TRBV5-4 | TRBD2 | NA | TGTGCCAGCAGCCACCACCTTAGCGGGGGGGGCACAGATACGCAGTATTTT | CASSHHLSGGGTDTQYF
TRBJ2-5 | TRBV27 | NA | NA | TGTGCCAGCAGTTCCGAGGGAGCGGGCCAAGAGACCCAGTACTTC | CASSSEGAGQETQYF
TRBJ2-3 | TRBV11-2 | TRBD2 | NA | TGTGCCAGCAGCTTAGTGGGGGGAGGGCCCCCTGAAGTTCGGTATTTT | CASSLVGGGPPEVRYF
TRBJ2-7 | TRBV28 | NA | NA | TGTGCCAGCAGCCTGTCCTCTTACTACGAGCAGTACTTC | CASSLSSYYEQYF
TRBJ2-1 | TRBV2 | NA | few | TGTGCCAGCAGCACTGGGCTTGGAGAGCAGTTCTTC | CASSTGLGEQFF
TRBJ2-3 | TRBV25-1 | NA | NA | TGTGCCAGCAGTATCCAGGGAACAGATACGCAGTATTTT | CASSIQGTDTQYF
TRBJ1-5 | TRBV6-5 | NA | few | TGTGCCAGCAGTTACGGGCAGGGGCATCAGCCCCAGCATTTT | CASSYGQGHQPQHF
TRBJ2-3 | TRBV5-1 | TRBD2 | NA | TGCGCCAGCAGCGGACGACTAGCGGGCCTCACAGATACGCAGTATTTT | CASSGRLAGLTDTQYF
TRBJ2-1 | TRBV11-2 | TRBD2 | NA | TGTGCCAGCAGCTTATTCACTAGCGCGTCTCCCTACAATGAGCAGTTCTTC | CASSLFTSASPYNEQFF
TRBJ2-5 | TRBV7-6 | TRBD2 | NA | TGTGCCAGCAGCGAGCTAGCGGGGTACCAAGAGACCCAGTACTTC | CASSELAGYQETQYF
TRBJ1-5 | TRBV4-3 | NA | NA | TGCGCCAGCAGCCTCGAAGCGGGTGGACCCCAGCATTTT | CASSLEAGGPQHF
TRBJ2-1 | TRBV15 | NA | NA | TGTGCCACCAGCAGAGAAAGTAGAAATGAGCAGTTCTTC | CATSRESRNEQFF
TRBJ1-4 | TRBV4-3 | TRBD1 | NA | TGCGCCAGCAGCCAAGCCATGGACAGGGGGAATGAAAAACTGTTTTTT | CASSQAMDRGNEKLFF
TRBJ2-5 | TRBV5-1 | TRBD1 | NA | TGCGCCAGCAGCGGGACAGCAAAAGAGACCCAGTACTTC | CASSGTAKETQYF
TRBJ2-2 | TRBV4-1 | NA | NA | TGCGCCAGCAGCCAAGGAGACGGTCGGGGCACCGGGGAGCTGTTTTTT | CASSQGDGRGTGELFF
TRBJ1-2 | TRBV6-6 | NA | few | TGTGCCAGCACGCTTGCTGGTCGGGGCTACACCTTC | CASTLAGRGYTF
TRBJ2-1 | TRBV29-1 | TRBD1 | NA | TGCAGCGCCTCAGCCGGGACAGGAACCTACAATGAGCAGTTCTTC | CSASAGTGTYNEQFF
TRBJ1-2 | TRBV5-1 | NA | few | TGCGCCAGCAGCTTCCAACTACAGGGAAACCGGGACTATGGCTACACCTTC | CASSFQLQGNRDYGYTF
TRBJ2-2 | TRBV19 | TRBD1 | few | TGTGCCAGTACCTCGACAGGGGGCATCGCCGGGGAGCTGTTTTTT | CASTSTGGIAGELFF
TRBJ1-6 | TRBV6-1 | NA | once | TGTGCCAGCGGCCAATTAGGGGCTCTTTCCCTCCACTTT | CASGQLGALSLHF
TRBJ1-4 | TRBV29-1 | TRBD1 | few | TGCAGCGTCCGGACAGGGACTAATGAAAAACTGTTTTTT | CSVRTGTNEKLFF
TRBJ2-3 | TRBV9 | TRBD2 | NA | TGTGCCAGCAGCGTAGCTCCAGCGGGGGGGCTAGATACGCAGTATTTT | CASSVAPAGGLDTQYF
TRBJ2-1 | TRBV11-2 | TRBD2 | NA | TGTGCCAGCAGCCCCTTCCTAAGCGGGACCCGGGCCTACAATGAGCAGTTCTTC | CASSPFLSGTRAYNEQFF
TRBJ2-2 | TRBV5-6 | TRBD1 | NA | TGTGCCAGCAGCCAGAGGGACAGGGGGCTGAGCGGGGAGCTGTTTTTT | CASSQRDRGLSGELFF
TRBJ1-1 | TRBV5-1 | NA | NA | TGCGCCAGCAGCTTGGTTCAAGGGAGGAACACTGAAGCTTTCTTT | CASSLVQGRNTEAFF
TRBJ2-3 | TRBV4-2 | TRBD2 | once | TGTGCCAGCAGGGGGCTAGCGGGGGGGCCAGATACGCAGTATTTT | CASRGLAGGPDTQYF
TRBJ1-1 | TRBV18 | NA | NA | TGTGCCAGCTCACCGACAAACACTGAAGCTTTCTTT | CASSPTNTEAFF
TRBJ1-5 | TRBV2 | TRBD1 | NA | TGTGCCAGCAGTGAAGCTCGAGGGGCAGGGGGCCTTAGCAATCAGCCCCAGCATTTT | CASSEARGAGGLSNQPQHF
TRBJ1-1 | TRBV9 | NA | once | TGTGCCAGCAGCGTAGGGGGCCGACGAACTGAAGCTTTCTTT | CASSVGGRRTEAFF
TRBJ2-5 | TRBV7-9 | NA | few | TGTGCCAGCAGCCCTCGTGACAGAGGGACCCAGTACTTC | CASSPRDRGTQYF
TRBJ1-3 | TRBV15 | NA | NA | TGTGCCACCAGCAGAGATAACGGGGCCGGGGGACCTCTGAGCTCTGGAAACACCATATATTTT | CATSRDNGAGGPLSSGNTIYF
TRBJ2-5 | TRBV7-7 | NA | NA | TGTGCCAGCAGCTTATTGGGCAAACAAGAGACCCAGTACTTC | CASSLLGKQETQYF
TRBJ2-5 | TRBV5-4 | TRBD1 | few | TGTGCCAGCAGCTCGCCGGGACAGCAAGAGACCCAGTACTTC | CASSSPGQQETQYF
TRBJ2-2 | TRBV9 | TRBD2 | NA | TGTGCCAGCAGCGTAGGCCCCCTAGCGGGGGGATTGACCGGGGAGCTGTTTTTT | CASSVGPLAGGLTGELFF
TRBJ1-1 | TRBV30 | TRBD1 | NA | TGTGCCTGGAGTACCTCGGGACAGGGGTTTACCGAAGCTTTCTTT | CAWSTSGQGFTEAFF
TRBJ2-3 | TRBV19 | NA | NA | TGTGCCAGTAGTATCACAGGGACAAGCACAGATACGCAGTATTTT | CASSITGTSTDTQYF
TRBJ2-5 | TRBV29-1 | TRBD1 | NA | TGCAGCGTTGAAGGACAGGGACAAGAGACCCAGTACTTC | CSVEGQGQETQYF
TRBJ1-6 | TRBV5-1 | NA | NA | TGCGCCAGCAGCTTGGGGTGGACAGCCATGAATTCACCCCTCCACTTT | CASSLGWTAMNSPLHF